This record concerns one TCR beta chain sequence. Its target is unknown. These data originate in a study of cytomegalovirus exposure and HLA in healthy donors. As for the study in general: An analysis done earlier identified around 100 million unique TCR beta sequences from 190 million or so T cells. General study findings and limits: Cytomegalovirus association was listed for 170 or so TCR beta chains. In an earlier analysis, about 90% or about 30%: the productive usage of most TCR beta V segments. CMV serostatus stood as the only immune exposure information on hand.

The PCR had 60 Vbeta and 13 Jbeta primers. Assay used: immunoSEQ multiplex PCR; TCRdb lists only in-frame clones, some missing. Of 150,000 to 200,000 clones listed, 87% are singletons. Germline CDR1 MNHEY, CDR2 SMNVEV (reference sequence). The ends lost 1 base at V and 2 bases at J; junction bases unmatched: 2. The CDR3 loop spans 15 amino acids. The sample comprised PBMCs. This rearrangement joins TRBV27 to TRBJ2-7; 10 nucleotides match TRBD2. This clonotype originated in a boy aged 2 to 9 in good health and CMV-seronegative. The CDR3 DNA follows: TGTGCCAGCAGTTTATTGCTAGCGGGAGCCTACGAGCAGTACTTC. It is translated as CASSLLLAGAYEQYF.